The clone carrying this TCR beta chain occurred a few times. Its antigen remains unknown. A much larger clone is a single base away; this may be a read error. This CDR3 contains 13 residues. CDR1 LNHNV and CDR2 YYDKDF come from the germline V gene (reference sequence). Trimming cost V 3 bases and J 4 bases, with 9 bases left between them. The data were taken from a study of tumor and adjacent non-tumor tissue in lung cancer. On the study more broadly: Stage I to III disease affected 9 to 10 men and roughly 5 women aged about 31 to 76.

The study, taken as a whole, reports: Significantly higher TCR diversity was found in tumor than normal lung. Higher tumor TCR diversity was associated with shorter survival.

This sample's RNA came from whole unsorted tissue. Distant lung tissue was collected more than 3 cm away from the tumor edge. TCRbeta libraries were built with three rounds of nested PCR, modified from ARM-PCR. TCRdb reanalysed the multiplex PCR reads using MiXCR and keeps one entry per CDR3 protein. The sample comprises 70,000 to 90,000 distinct CDR3 sequences, approximately 71% of which are singletons, and 25% to 35% rests with the top ten. This receptor was identified in a woman in her forties or fifties with non-small cell lung cancer. This rearrangement joins TRBV15 to TRBJ1-2, with D tentatively TRBD1 (6 bases). The specimen was distant non-tumor lung tissue. The CDR3 protein is CATSSGTSYGYTF. The CDR3 DNA reads TGTGCCACCAGCAGCGGGACATCCTATGGCTACACCTTC.